The rows below give T cell receptor beta chains drawn from one sample of a study of Graves' ophthalmopathy and Graves' hyperthyroidism. Each CDR3 protein is one row after TCRdb ran MiXCR on the multiplex PCR reads. This sample has about 700,000 distinct CDR3 sequences; roughly two fifths occur once, and the top ten carry about 40%. The sample comprised peripheral blood. The receptors derive from an adult man with Graves' ophthalmopathy. Each CDR3 is given with its conserved first and last residue. The order of the fields is J gene, clone size, V gene, D gene, CDR3 length, CDR3 protein, CDR3 DNA. A D gene is named only where the DNA matches it firmly. Some rows mark clone size as missing; the rest say once, few, many or name a class of expanded clone.

j_gene: TRBJ2-3
abundance: -
v_gene: TRBV10-3
d_gene: -
len: 12
CDR3aa: CARSESGDTQYF
CDR3nt: TGTGCCAGAAGTGAGTCTGGAGATACGCAGTATTTT

j_gene: TRBJ2-5
abundance: many
v_gene: TRBV7-3
d_gene: -
len: 13
CDR3aa: CASSSNGQTTQYF
CDR3nt: TGTGCCAGCAGCTCAAACGGACAGACGACCCAGTACTTC

j_gene: TRBJ1-6
abundance: -
v_gene: TRBV9
d_gene: -
len: 15
CDR3aa: CASSVGAGDGSPLHF
CDR3nt: TGTGCCAGCAGCGTAGGGGCCGGGGACGGTTCACCCCTCCACTTT

j_gene: TRBJ2-2
abundance: few
v_gene: TRBV7-9
d_gene: TRBD2
len: 16
CDR3aa: CASSILRTSGSGELFF
CDR3nt: TGTGCCAGCAGCATCCTACGGACTAGCGGGAGCGGGGAGCTGTTTTTT

j_gene: TRBJ2-2
abundance: many
v_gene: TRBV15
d_gene: -
len: 16
CDR3aa: CATSRDHSSNTGELFF
CDR3nt: TGTGCCACCAGCAGAGATCACAGCTCGAACACCGGGGAGCTGTTTTTT

j_gene: TRBJ2-6
abundance: -
v_gene: TRBV29-1
d_gene: -
len: 15
CDR3aa: CSVEVDWTGANVLTF
CDR3nt: TGCAGCGTTGAAGTAGATTGGACAGGGGCCAACGTCCTGACTTTC

j_gene: TRBJ2-2
abundance: -
v_gene: TRBV2
d_gene: -
len: 14
CDR3aa: CASSPGTMTGELFF
CDR3nt: TGTGCCAGCAGTCCCGGGACCATGACCGGGGAGCTGTTTTTT

j_gene: TRBJ1-2
abundance: few
v_gene: TRBV2
d_gene: -
len: 13
CDR3aa: CASSWGRNYGYTF
CDR3nt: TGTGCCAGCAGTTGGGGCCGGAACTATGGCTACACCTTC

j_gene: TRBJ1-1
abundance: -
v_gene: TRBV25-1
d_gene: -
len: 12
CDR3aa: CASRAGENEAFF
CDR3nt: TGTGCCTCGCGCGCAGGGGAGAACGAAGCTTTCTTT

j_gene: TRBJ2-5
abundance: -
v_gene: TRBV10-3
d_gene: -
len: 12
CDR3aa: CAIKPAGETQYF
CDR3nt: TGTGCCATCAAACCAGCCGGAGAGACCCAGTACTTC

j_gene: TRBJ1-1
abundance: -
v_gene: TRBV20-1
d_gene: -
len: 15
CDR3aa: CSARDSGSYNTEAFF
CDR3nt: TGCAGTGCTAGAGATTCCGGGAGTTATAACACTGAAGCTTTCTTT

j_gene: TRBJ1-4
abundance: few
v_gene: TRBV10-3
d_gene: -
len: 13
CDR3aa: CASSSIFQGQLFF
CDR3nt: TGTGCCAGCAGTTCGATATTTCAGGGCCAACTGTTTTTT

j_gene: TRBJ2-6
abundance: many
v_gene: TRBV2
d_gene: TRBD2
len: 17
CDR3aa: CASSGLAGGTGANVLTF
CDR3nt: TGTGCCAGCAGTGGACTAGCGGGAGGAACTGGGGCCAACGTCCTGACTTTC

j_gene: TRBJ1-6
abundance: many
v_gene: TRBV10-3
d_gene: -
len: 15
CDR3aa: CAIRASGTDNSPLHF
CDR3nt: TGTGCCATCAGAGCCTCGGGGACGGATAATTCACCCCTCCACTTT

j_gene: TRBJ1-5
abundance: few
v_gene: TRBV20-1
d_gene: -
len: 14
CDR3aa: CSASRGGSNQPQHF
CDR3nt: TGCAGTGCTAGCCGGGGGGGTAGCAATCAGCCCCAGCATTTT

j_gene: TRBJ1-1
abundance: few
v_gene: TRBV25-1
d_gene: TRBD1
len: 14
CDR3aa: CAIKPTTGGTEAFF
CDR3nt: TGTGCCATCAAACCTACGACAGGGGGCACTGAAGCTTTCTTT

j_gene: TRBJ2-1
abundance: many
v_gene: TRBV2
d_gene: TRBD2
len: 13
CDR3aa: CASRGLAVNEQFF
CDR3nt: TGTGCCAGCAGGGGACTAGCGGTCAATGAGCAGTTCTTC

j_gene: TRBJ1-3
abundance: -
v_gene: TRBV7-2
d_gene: -
len: 15
CDR3aa: CASSLAVTRGNTIYF
CDR3nt: TGTGCCAGCAGCTTAGCTGTGACACGGGGAAACACCATATATTTT

j_gene: TRBJ1-4
abundance: -
v_gene: TRBV7-4
d_gene: -
len: 15
CDR3aa: CASSPSISTNEKLFF
CDR3nt: TGTGCCAGCAGCCCCTCGATTTCAACTAATGAAAAACTGTTTTTT

j_gene: TRBJ1-4
abundance: many
v_gene: TRBV12-3/TRBV12-4
d_gene: -
len: 13
CDR3aa: CASTLGADQKLFF
CDR3nt: TGTGCCAGCACCCTCGGGGCAGACCAAAAACTGTTTTTT

j_gene: TRBJ1-2
abundance: few
v_gene: TRBV5-4
d_gene: TRBD1
len: 16
CDR3aa: CASSLRDRGGSYGYTF
CDR3nt: TGTGCCAGCAGCTTGAGGGACAGGGGTGGGAGCTATGGCTACACCTTC

j_gene: TRBJ1-1
abundance: few
v_gene: TRBV7-9
d_gene: TRBD1
len: 14
CDR3aa: CASSAQGAHTEAFF
CDR3nt: TGTGCCAGCAGCGCACAGGGGGCGCATACTGAAGCTTTCTTT

j_gene: TRBJ2-5
abundance: -
v_gene: TRBV28
d_gene: -
len: 14
CDR3aa: CASSPLGRGETQYF
CDR3nt: TGTGCCAGCAGTCCCTTGGGGAGAGGAGAGACCCAGTACTTC

j_gene: TRBJ2-7
abundance: -
v_gene: TRBV7-3
d_gene: -
len: 14
CDR3aa: CASSLTGYSNEQYF
CDR3nt: TGTGCCAGCAGCTTAACGGGGTACTCCAACGAGCAGTACTTC

j_gene: TRBJ1-1
abundance: many
v_gene: TRBV12-3/TRBV12-4
d_gene: -
len: 15
CDR3aa: CASSRYPLGNTEAFF
CDR3nt: TGTGCCAGCAGCAGGTACCCCTTAGGGAACACTGAAGCTTTCTTT

j_gene: TRBJ1-1
abundance: -
v_gene: TRBV29-1
d_gene: -
len: 13
CDR3aa: CSVEGLADTEAFF
CDR3nt: TGCAGCGTTGAGGGACTAGCGGACACTGAAGCTTTCTTT

j_gene: TRBJ1-1
abundance: -
v_gene: TRBV29-1
d_gene: TRBD1
len: 17
CDR3aa: CSVPSTGTGNLNTEAFF
CDR3nt: TGCAGCGTCCCTTCGACCGGGACAGGGAATCTGAACACTGAAGCTTTCTTT

j_gene: TRBJ1-1
abundance: medium-sized
v_gene: TRBV5-1
d_gene: TRBD1
len: 15
CDR3aa: CASSGTGNLNTEAFF
CDR3nt: TGCGCCAGCTCCGGGACAGGGAATCTGAACACTGAAGCTTTCTTT

j_gene: TRBJ1-2
abundance: many
v_gene: TRBV4-3
d_gene: -
len: 14
CDR3aa: CASSQGQVGYGYTF
CDR3nt: TGCGCCAGCAGCCAAGGACAGGTCGGGTATGGCTACACCTTC

j_gene: TRBJ1-1
abundance: -
v_gene: TRBV7-6
d_gene: -
len: 16
CDR3aa: CASSQDVAGRNTEAFF
CDR3nt: TGTGCCAGCAGCCAAGATGTGGCAGGTAGGAACACTGAAGCTTTCTTT

j_gene: TRBJ2-5
abundance: -
v_gene: TRBV20-1
d_gene: -
len: 13
CDR3aa: CSYSGATQETQYF
CDR3nt: TGCAGTTACTCGGGAGCAACTCAAGAGACCCAGTACTTC

j_gene: TRBJ1-2
abundance: once
v_gene: TRBV10-2
d_gene: -
len: 15
CDR3aa: CASSVVQGNNYGYTF
CDR3nt: TGCGCCAGCAGTGTGGTTCAGGGAAACAACTATGGCTACACCTTC

j_gene: TRBJ1-3
abundance: -
v_gene: TRBV12-3/TRBV12-4
d_gene: -
len: 14
CDR3aa: CASRTDYSGNTIYF
CDR3nt: TGTGCCAGCAGGACAGATTACTCTGGAAACACCATATATTTT

j_gene: TRBJ1-2
abundance: once
v_gene: TRBV2
d_gene: TRBD1
len: 14
CDR3aa: CASSDSLQGIGYTF
CDR3nt: TGTGCCAGCAGTGACTCATTACAGGGGATTGGCTACACCTTC

j_gene: TRBJ1-2
abundance: -
v_gene: TRBV20-1
d_gene: TRBD1
len: 11
CDR3aa: CSASLGQGYTF
CDR3nt: TGCAGTGCTAGTTTGGGACAGGGCTACACCTTC

j_gene: TRBJ2-5
abundance: -
v_gene: TRBV7-9
d_gene: TRBD2
len: 15
CDR3aa: CASSLIAGTRETQYF
CDR3nt: TGTGCCAGCAGCTTAATAGCCGGGACTAGGGAGACCCAGTACTTC

j_gene: TRBJ2-7
abundance: -
v_gene: TRBV29-1
d_gene: TRBD1
len: 16
CDR3aa: CSVGLQGATAAYEQYF
CDR3nt: TGCAGCGTGGGTCTACAGGGGGCCACGGCGGCCTACGAGCAGTACTTC